Listed below are T cell receptor beta chains from one sample, sequenced in a study of T cells in Graves' hyperthyroidism and ophthalmopathy. TCRdb ran MiXCR on the multiplex PCR reads and lists one entry per CDR3 protein. The sample has hundreds of thousands of distinct CDR3 sequences; approximately 13% are singletons. Sequenced material: blood. These receptors came from a woman younger than 45 with Graves' hyperthyroidism. Each CDR3 is given with its conserved first and last residue. D genes are given only for firm matches. Clone size appears in some rows only: once, few, many, or a class for an expanded clone.

clone size | J gene | D gene | CDR3 length | V gene | CDR3 protein | CDR3 DNA
- | TRBJ2-1 | - | 13 | TRBV29-1 | CSDGGRSVNEQFF | TGCAGCGATGGCGGCAGGTCGGTCAATGAGCAGTTCTTC
few | TRBJ2-7 | - | 15 | TRBV2 | CASRPDGGGTYEQYF | TGTGCCAGCCGACCGGACGGAGGAGGCACCTACGAGCAGTACTTC
- | TRBJ1-4 | - | 15 | TRBV5-4 | CASSLLGATNEKLFF | TGTGCCAGCAGCTTGTTGGGTGCAACTAATGAAAAACTGTTTTTT
many | TRBJ2-7 | - | 14 | TRBV19 | CASSNYDGSYEQYF | TGTGCCAGTAGTAACTACGACGGCTCCTACGAGCAGTACTTC
few | TRBJ2-7 | TRBD1 | 15 | TRBV6-1 | CASSQNQGALYEQYF | TGTGCCAGCAGTCAAAACCAGGGGGCCCTTTACGAGCAGTACTTC
- | TRBJ1-1 | TRBD1 | 15 | TRBV18 | CASSPQGTANTEAFF | TGTGCCAGCTCACCCCAAGGGACAGCGAACACTGAAGCTTTCTTT
- | TRBJ1-4 | - | 12 | TRBV11-2 | CASSLNSGELFF | TGTGCCAGCAGCTTAAATAGTGGAGAACTGTTTTTT
many | TRBJ2-3 | TRBD1 | 15 | TRBV6-1 | CASSERQGRTDTQYF | TGTGCCAGCAGTGAACGACAGGGTCGCACAGATACGCAGTATTTT
many | TRBJ2-7 | TRBD2 | 14 | TRBV7-9 | CASSLEGGSYEQYF | TGTGCCAGCAGCTTAGAGGGAGGGTCCTACGAGCAGTACTTC
many | TRBJ2-3 | - | 13 | TRBV7-3 | CASSLNREDTQYF | TGTGCCAGCAGCTTAAACAGGGAAGATACGCAGTATTTT
few | TRBJ1-2 | TRBD1 | 15 | TRBV3-1 | CASSPLLGQGYGYTF | TGTGCCAGCAGCCCCCTCCTAGGACAGGGCTATGGCTACACCTTC
many | TRBJ2-7 | - | 13 | TRBV6-1 | CASRASGAYEQYF | TGTGCCAGCAGAGCATCAGGGGCCTACGAGCAGTACTTC
many | TRBJ1-3 | - | 14 | TRBV6-5 | CASSYGVSGNTIYF | TGTGCCAGCAGTTACGGCGTCTCGGGAAACACCATATATTTT
many | TRBJ1-5 | TRBD1 | 16 | TRBV28 | CASSKQDRGRIQPQHF | TGTGCCAGCAGTAAACAAGACAGGGGGAGGATTCAGCCCCAGCATTTT
few | TRBJ2-7 | TRBD1 | 14 | TRBV6-2/TRBV6-3 | CASRGDRASHEQYF | TGTGCCAGCAGGGGGGACAGGGCATCCCACGAGCAGTACTTC